The following is a T cell receptor (beta chain) sequence with its context. The table came from immunoSEQ multiplex PCR; TCRdb's copy has only in-frame clones and leaves some out. The repertoire consists of about 480,000 clones, with approximately 88% occurring once and the leading ten covering around 13%. The sample's treatment: 15 to 20 received Ad26.COV2.S at low or high dose, single or two shots; about five received placebo; per-sample allocation not given. Sample collection was performed on day 63 after the first vaccine or placebo injection. An adult donor aged 18-55 years was enrolled in Boston. This specimen comes from a study of Ad26.COV2.S vaccination and SARS-CoV-2 variants. Study at large: Of the COV1001 trial arms, the Ad26.COV2.S arm included the donor. Administration of Ad26.COV2.S was intramuscular, either once or twice 56 days apart.

Trimming left V 3 bases short and J 5 bases short, with 7 bases between. This CDR3 contains 12 residues. This chain uses TRBV12-3 or TRBV12-4 with TRBJ1-1; D is uncertain. This specimen consisted of peripheral blood, obtained in a trial of Ad26.COV2.S vaccine versus placebo. This receptor was identified in a person aged 18 to 65 who received the Ad26.COV2.S COVID-19 vaccine or a placebo. The CDR3 is CASSFHGTEAFF. DNA of the CDR3: TGTGCCAGCAGTTTTCACGGAACTGAAGCTTTCTTT.